The source of this T cell receptor (beta chain) is a study of identical twins. This clonotype has a count of ten or more. TCRdb used MiXCR to reprocess the 5' RACE reads, holding one entry per CDR3 protein. The table records nearly 250,000 distinct CDR3 sequences, roughly 7% of them present only once. Germline V lookup: CDR1 KGHDR, CDR2 SFDVKD. The ends lost 4 bases at V and 4 bases at J; junction bases unmatched: 12. CDR3 length: 16 residues. These same records also appear under a second study, on yellow fever vaccine responses in identical twins.

The sequencing input was memory (CD45RO+) T cells sorted from blood. The chain has TRBV24-1 and TRBJ2-7; TRBD2 matches 7 bases. This clonotype was sampled from a woman between 18 and 30 years old in good health. The CDR3 here is CATSEGRAGVEYEQYF. CDR3 DNA sequence: TGTGCCACCAGTGAGGGGCGCGCGGGAGTAGAGTACGAGCAGTACTTC.